Below, one T cell receptor (beta chain) is given with its context. Its antigen is undetermined. The sample belongs to a study of T cells in localized non-small cell lung cancer. Broader study findings: Sequencing covered just one tumor region, so heterogeneity cannot be ruled out. Peak T cell clonality was found in uninvolved adjacent lung, exceeding tumor. Longer overall survival associated with higher blood T cell density; shorter survival with higher adjacent-lung clonality. For the top 100 tumor clones, a median roughly 56 also appeared in adjacent lung.

The method was immunoSEQ multiplex PCR; TCRdb's version includes in-frame clones alone and lacks a portion of them. The table lists thousands of clones, about 18% of them singletons. This CDR3 comprises 14 residues. Trimming stripped 3 bases from V and 4 bases from J, with 12 bases between. Germline assignment: CDR1 SGHNT and CDR2 YENEEA. V gene TRBV11-3 combines with J gene TRBJ1-2, with D possibly being TRBD1 (5 bases). The sample in question was lung tumor tissue, obtained before any cancer treatment. This receptor was identified in a female donor over 55 with stage I squamous cell lung carcinoma. The CDR3: CASSLGGNTYGYTF. CDR3 coding DNA: TGTGCCAGCAGCTTGGGGGGGAACACCTATGGCTACACCTTC. Complete variable domain (other parts from reference TRBV11-3 and TRBJ1-2): EAGVVQSPRYKIIEKKQPVAFWCNPISGHNTLYWYLQNLGQGPELLIRYENEEAVDDSQLPKDRFSAERLKGVDSTLKIQPAELGDSAVYLCASSLGGNTYGYTFGSGTRLTVV.